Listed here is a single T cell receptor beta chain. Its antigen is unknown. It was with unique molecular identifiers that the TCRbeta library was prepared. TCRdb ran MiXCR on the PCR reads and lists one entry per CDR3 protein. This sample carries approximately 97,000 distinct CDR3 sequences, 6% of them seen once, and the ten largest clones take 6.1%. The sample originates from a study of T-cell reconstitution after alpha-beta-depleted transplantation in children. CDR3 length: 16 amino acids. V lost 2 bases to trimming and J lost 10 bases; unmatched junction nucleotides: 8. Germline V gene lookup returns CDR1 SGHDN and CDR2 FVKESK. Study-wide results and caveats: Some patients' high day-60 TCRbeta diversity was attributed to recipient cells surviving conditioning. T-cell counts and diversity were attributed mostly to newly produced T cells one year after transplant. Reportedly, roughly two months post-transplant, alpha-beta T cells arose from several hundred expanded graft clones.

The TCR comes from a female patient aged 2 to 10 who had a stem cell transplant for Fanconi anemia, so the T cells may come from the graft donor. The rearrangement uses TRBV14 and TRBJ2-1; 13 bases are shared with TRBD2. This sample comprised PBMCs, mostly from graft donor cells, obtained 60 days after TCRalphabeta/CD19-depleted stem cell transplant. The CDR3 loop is CASSQLGLAGVWEQFF. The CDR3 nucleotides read TGTGCCAGCAGCCAATTAGGACTAGCGGGAGTCTGGGAGCAGTTCTTC.